This note documents a single TCR beta chain sequence. Profiling relied on immunoSEQ multiplex PCR, and the TCRdb table lists in-frame clones only, not all of them. Seen here are approximately 59,000 clones, around 88% observed once, and the top ten hold roughly 5%. This sample stems from a study of technical replicates of blood from a handful of donors. Germline lookup yields CDR1 SGHRS and CDR2 YFSETQ. J gave up 6 bases and V 1 base, and 6 bases lay outside the gene matches. The CDR3 is made up of 14 amino acids. This clonotype was obtained from a human donor in good health. Some clones in this sample may be carry-over from other donors' samples. The chain links TRBV5-1 to TRBJ2-7; TRBD1 aligns across 8 bases. The sequenced sample was PBMCs. The CDR3 region is CASSLQGALLEQYF. The CDR3 DNA reads TGCGCCAGCAGCTTGCAGGGGGCGCTTCTCGAGCAGTACTTC.